This T cell receptor beta chain was recovered during a study of cytomegalovirus exposure and HLA in healthy donors listed by TCRdb under 2017. About the study as a whole: According to a later analysis, the approximately 130 validation repertoires were produced on the same platform as the 700 or so repertoires of the first cohort. The aim of the study was to test whether cataloging public T cell receptors could identify signatures of past pathogen exposure. Along with the roughly 610-subject first cohort, a separate validation cohort of 120 different subjects was used. To predict cytomegalovirus infection status, the study brought together high-throughput TCR immunosequencing, statistical association of individual TCRs with disease status, and machine learning.

Study-wide conclusions, independent of this receptor: It was suggested by the authors that the approach could potentially be generalized to other disease states and immunological phenotypes. While some public TCRs were present in many individuals, most TCR sequences turned up only very rarely across donors. Subsequent analysis determined that TCRs grouped into clusters in the first cohort also showed a tendency toward co-occurrence across the 130 or so validation repertoires, and approximately 94% of cluster scores exceeded 0. The study listed 150 to 200 TCR beta chains as associated with cytomegalovirus. In both the original and validation cohorts, the classifier was reported to diagnose cytomegalovirus status with high specificity and sensitivity. In vitro tests confirmed that a few of the cytomegalovirus-associated TCR beta chains recognize cytomegalovirus antigens. A later analysis had no HLA typing for the validation cohort, so co-occurrence there was scored across all 110 or so repertoires.

The CDR3 covers 15 residues, taking in both the cysteine and the phenylalanine. Of the read, only the CDR3 DNA is kept; its 45 bases are in frame from base 1. V loses 5 bases at its end and J loses 4 bases; junction bases beyond the gene matches: 10. CDR1 is given as MDHEN and CDR2 as SYDVKM, both from the germline V gene. Libraries were made using the immunoSEQ multiplex PCR assay. In the paper's pipeline: A statistical classification framework was built for diagnosing cytomegalovirus status from the catalog of TCR beta chain sequences. TCRdb retrieved this table from immuneACCESS and kept in-frame rearrangements only. Not all clones are present; in checked studies, unresolved V genes account for under half, and no reason is known for the remainder. Clone size and the V and J calls come from that table; the DNA yielded D and trimming. Here the sample has approximately 270,000 clones; more than 75% occur a single time. The top ten hold approximately 12% of the sample.

The donors were included in the validation cohort of some 120 subjects, a group kept apart from the roughly 730-subject first cohort. A note on this clone: This receptor's antigen is unknown. No quality values exist for individual bases; no much larger clone is one base distant.

The clonotype was recovered from a young man in good health and CMV-seropositive. Sequenced material: PBMCs. The V and J segments used are TRBV28 and TRBJ1-1, and 7 junctional nucleotides match TRBD1. Here the CDR3 is given as CASSLLQGSGTEAFF. The nucleotide sequence is given as TGTGCCAGCAGTCTTCTACAGGGGTCAGGCACTGAAGCTTTCTTT.